One and the same sample provided the 25 T cell receptor beta chains below, sequenced in a study of T cell changes during pregnancy in multiple sclerosis. Sequenced by immunoSEQ multiplex PCR; TCRdb stores in-frame clones only, minus some. The sample records about 38,000 clones, around nine tenths being singletons. The sequencing here drew on CD4+ T cells from peripheral blood mononuclear cells, taken after pregnancy. All receptors come from a female donor in good health, enrolled as a control in a pregnancy study.

The chain is built from TRBV11-3 and TRBJ1-6; no firm D call. The germline V and J ends were trimmed by 2 bases and 7 bases, with 9 bases remaining between them. The CDR3 length is 14 residues. Germline V CDR1 and CDR2: SGHNT, YENEEA. CDR3 coding DNA: TGTGCCAGCAGCTTACCGGTTCCAAATTCACCCCTCCACTTT. It is translated as CASSLPVPNSPLHF. Based on the CDR3 plus reference TRBV11-3 and TRBJ1-6, the full variable domain is EAGVVQSPRYKIIEKKQPVAFWCNPISGHNTLYWYLQNLGQGPELLIRYENEEAVDDSQLPKDRFSAERLKGVDSTLKIQPAELGDSAVYLCASSLPVPNSPLHFGNGTRLTVT.

This clone occurred once. V usage is TRBV30 and J usage is TRBJ2-1, with TRBD2 matching over 12 bases. V was clipped by 0 bases and J by 10 bases; unmatched bases: 1. Germline lookup yields CDR1 GTSNPN and CDR2 SVGIG (reference sequence). CDR3 length equals 13 residues. Here the CDR3 DNA reads TGTGCCTGGAGTGTCCTAGCGGGGGGGGAGCAGTTCTTC. It yields the protein CAWSVLAGGEQFF.

The rearrangement uses TRBV6-5 and TRBJ1-1, with a possible D match to TRBD1 (6 bases). The CDR3 runs to 13 residues. Per the germline V gene, CDR1 is MNHEY and CDR2 is SVGAGI. V dropped 6 bases and J dropped 1 base, with 9 bases sitting between them. CDR3 protein: CASRRTENTEAFF. The CDR3 DNA sequence: TGTGCCAGCAGGCGGACAGAGAACACTGAAGCTTTCTTT.

This chain joins TRBV5-1 and TRBJ2-1; D unclear. Germline assignment: CDR1 SGHRS and CDR2 YFSETQ. The V end lost 4 bases, the J end lost 9 bases, and 11 bases lay between the germline ends. The CDR3 extends over 12 amino acids. CDR3 loop: CASSIKTGEQFF. DNA for the CDR3: TGCGCCAGCAGCATTAAAACGGGTGAGCAGTTCTTC.

The CDR3 DNA sequence: TGTGCCAGCTCACCCCCCGGACAGGGAGACACTGAAGCTTTCTTT. It translates to CASSPPGQGDTEAFF. The chain carries TRBV18 and TRBJ1-1; 8 bases align to TRBD1. The germline gives CDR1 KGHSH, CDR2 LQKENI. V shed 3 bases and J 3 bases; nucleotides not matched to a gene: 6. The length of the CDR3 is 15 residues.

The V and J genes are TRBV29-1 and TRBJ2-7, with D perhaps matching TRBD1 (5 bases). V lost 4 bases and J 6 bases, leaving 19 bases between the germline ends. Germline CDR1 reads SQVTM; CDR2 reads ANQGSEA. There are 14 residues in the CDR3. The CDR3 loop is CSVGWGRVEGEQYF. The CDR3 region has the DNA TGCAGCGTTGGCTGGGGCAGGGTGGAAGGCGAGCAGTACTTC.

The V and J genes are TRBV5-1 and TRBJ1-1; D gene ambiguous. The germline gives CDR1 SGHRS, CDR2 YFSETQ. The CDR3 extends over 11 amino acids. V was shortened by 5 bases and J by 4 bases, with 6 bases between the two germline ends. In DNA form, the CDR3 reads TGCGCCAGCAGACGGGGCACTGAAGCTTTCTTT. Protein product: CASRRGTEAFF. The full variable domain, with the rest looked up from reference TRBV5-1 and TRBJ1-1, is KAGVTQTPRYLIKTRGQQVTLSCSPISGHRSVSWYQQTPGQGLQFLFEYFSETQRNKGNFPGRFSGRQFSNSRSEMNVSTLELGDSALYLCASRRGTEAFFGQGTRLTVV.

This clone was counted only a few times. In DNA form, the CDR3 reads TGTGCCAGCAGCAAGGGAGTAAGTGGCTACACCTTC. It specifies CASSKGVSGYTF. The chain combines TRBV11-2 with TRBJ1-2, with D unclear. Germline CDR1 is SGHAT and CDR2 is FQNNGV. The CDR3 is 12 residues long. V shed 5 bases and J shed 7 bases, with 11 bases lying between them. Filled out from reference TRBV11-2 and TRBJ1-2, the complete variable domain reads EAGVAQSPRYKIIEKRQSVAFWCNPISGHATLYWYQQILGQGPKLLIQFQNNGVVDDSQLPKDRFSAERLKGVDSTLKIQPAKLEDSAVYLCASSKGVSGYTFGSGTRLTVV.

The chain combines TRBV7-6 with TRBJ1-3; D is undetermined. The length of the CDR3 is 15 residues. Germline V gives CDR1 SGHVS, CDR2 FNYEAQ. V was shortened by 3 bases and J by 4 bases, with 13 bases between the two germline ends. The CDR3 loop reads CASSFAGPLGNTIYF. CDR3 nucleotides: TGTGCCAGCAGCTTCGCGGGCCCCCTGGGAAACACCATATATTTT.

The genes are TRBV6-6 and TRBJ2-2; TRBD2 might be the D (7 bases). The V gene lost 2 bases and the J gene lost 5 bases, with 15 bases spanning the gap. Per germline, CDR1 MNHNY and CDR2 SVGAGI (reference sequence). The CDR3 has 16 residues. CDR3 protein: CASSYPRGGRTGELFF. CDR3 nucleotides: TGTGCCAGCAGTTACCCACGCGGGGGCCGGACCGGGGAGCTGTTTTTT.

CDR3 amino acids: CASSLVTGQGVYGYTF. CDR3 in DNA: TGCGCCAGCAGCTTAGTCACGGGACAGGGGGTCTATGGCTACACCTTC. This sequence joins TRBV5-1 and TRBJ1-2; 11 bases are a match to TRBD1. Germline CDR1 and CDR2: SGHRS and YFSETQ. This CDR3 region has 16 residues. The V segment lost 2 bases and the J segment 4 bases; nucleotides outside the gene matches: 7.

V and J are TRBV14 and TRBJ2-1; 9 bases align to TRBD1. Unmatched junction bases numbered 7, after V lost 2 bases and J lost 5 bases. This CDR3 spans 16 amino acids. Germline V gene data show CDR1 as SGHDN and CDR2 as FVKESK. The CDR3 coding sequence is TGTGCCAGCAGCCAAACCGGGACAGGGTGGAACAATGAGCAGTTCTTC. Its protein product is CASSQTGTGWNNEQFF. Full variable domain (outside the CDR3, taken from reference TRBV14 and TRBJ2-1): EAGVTQFPSHSVIEKGQTVTLRCDPISGHDNLYWYRRVMGKEIKFLLHFVKESKQDESGMPNNRFLAERTGGTYSTLKVQPAELEDSGVYFCASSQTGTGWNNEQFFGPGTRLTVL.

V gene TRBV2 combines with J gene TRBJ2-1; the match to TRBD2 covers 12 bases. Germline V lookup: CDR1 SNHLY, CDR2 FYNNEI. J gave up 3 bases and V 6 bases, and 9 bases lay outside the gene matches. CDR3 length equals 17 residues. The CDR3 region has the DNA TGTGCCAGCAGGGGATCCCGACTAGCGGGAGACTACAATGAGCAGTTCTTC. Encoded protein: CASRGSRLAGDYNEQFF. Filled out from reference TRBV2 and TRBJ2-1, the complete variable domain reads EPEVTQTPSHQVTQMGQEVILRCVPISNHLYFYWYRQILGQKVEFLVSFYNNEISEKSEIFDDQFSVERPDGSNFTLKIRSTKLEDSAMYFCASRGSRLAGDYNEQFFGPGTRLTVL.

This chain joins TRBV30 and TRBJ1-5; D call uncertain. From germline, CDR1 is GTSNPN and CDR2 SVGIG (reference sequence). This CDR3 comprises 15 residues. The V gene lost 5 bases and the J gene lost 0 bases, with 14 bases spanning the gap. Written as DNA, the CDR3 is TGTGCCTGGGACACAGAATTCGATAGCAATCAGCCCCAGCATTTT. Its translation is CAWDTEFDSNQPQHF.

This chain links TRBV5-1 with TRBJ2-5, with 7 positions matching TRBD1. With V trimmed by 0 bases and J by 5 bases, 10 bases remained unmatched. The CDR3 consists of 16 residues. CDR1 is SGHRS, CDR2 YFSETQ, per germline. The CDR3 DNA follows: TGCGCCAGCAGCTTGGAAGGGGGCAGGGCTAGTGAGACCCAGTACTTC. It translates to CASSLEGGRASETQYF.

The gene calls are TRBV5-4 and TRBJ2-7, with D perhaps TRBD2 (5 bases). CDR1 is SGHNT, CDR2 YYREEE, per germline (reference sequence). Trimming pared 4 bases from V and 5 bases from J, leaving 16 bases between. The CDR3 contains 14 residues. CDR3: CASSLRASYDEQYF. The CDR3 DNA sequence: TGTGCCAGCAGCCTCCGGGCTAGCTACGACGAGCAGTACTTC.

The chain recombines TRBV19 with TRBJ2-7, with 13 bases identical to TRBD2. Germline assignment: CDR1 LNHDA and CDR2 SQIVND (reference sequence). The V segment lost 6 bases and the J segment 6 bases; nucleotides outside the gene matches: 11. There are 16 residues in the CDR3. In nucleotides, the CDR3 is TGTGCCAGTAGCCACCGGACTAGCGGGAGACAAGGCGAGCAGTACTTC. This sequence encodes CASSHRTSGRQGEQYF.

The rearrangement joins TRBV19 to TRBJ2-1, with 11 positions matching TRBD2. The length of the CDR3 is 15 residues. The J segment lost 2 bases and the V segment lost 6 bases, leaving 3 bases of the junction unmatched. The germline V gene encodes CDR1 LNHDA and CDR2 SQIVND (reference sequence). The CDR3 nucleotides read TGTGCCAGTAGGCCTAGCGGGAGGCCCTACAATGAGCAGTTCTTC. It translates to CASRPSGRPYNEQFF.

The chain is built from TRBV29-1 and TRBJ1-1; tentatively, D is TRBD1 (5 bases). V gave up 6 bases and J gave up 0 bases, with 14 bases separating them. The germline CDR1 and CDR2 sequences are SQVTM and ANQGSEA. CDR3 length: 14 amino acids. CDR3 sequence: CSVRRGAMNTEAFF. In DNA form, the CDR3 reads TGCAGCGTCCGCCGTGGGGCCATGAACACTGAAGCTTTCTTT.

V and J are TRBV6-1 and TRBJ2-2; 7 positions match TRBD1. J lost 7 bases, V lost 8 bases, and 10 bases had no gene match. CDR1 and CDR2 from the germline V gene are MNHNS and SASEGT. The CDR3 has 14 residues. The CDR3 region is CASQERGLGGELFF. The DNA for the CDR3 is TGTGCCAGCCAGGAAAGGGGGCTAGGCGGGGAGCTGTTTTTT.

The chain combines TRBV7-2 with TRBJ2-5; 8 bases line up with TRBD2. Germline CDR1 SGHTA, CDR2 FQGNSA. V dropped 2 bases and J dropped 5; count of bases not matched to a gene: 7. CDR3 length: 15 amino acids. The CDR3 DNA is TGTGCCAGCAGCTTAAGGCGGGGGGTAGGGGAGACCCAGTACTTC. It is translated as CASSLRRGVGETQYF.

This sequence joins TRBV19 and TRBJ2-1; tentatively, D is TRBD2 (7 bases). The CDR3 covers 13 residues. The germline CDR1 and CDR2 sequences are LNHDA and SQIVND (reference sequence). The V and J ends lost 4 bases and 12 bases respectively, with 16 bases between them. In DNA form, the CDR3 reads TGTGCCAGTAGTACTCCCCTGAGGGGGGGGCAGTTCTTC. Translation: CASSTPLRGGQFF. Together with reference TRBV19 and TRBJ2-1, the CDR3 gives the full variable domain: DGGITQSPKYLFRKEGQNVTLSCEQNLNHDAMYWYRQDPGQGLRLIYYSQIVNDFQKGDIAEGYSVSREKKESFPLTVTSAQKNPTAFYLCASSTPLRGGQFFGPGTRLTVL.

V usage is TRBV5-4 and J usage is TRBJ1-1; tentatively, D is TRBD1 (5 bases). CDR1 is SGHNT and CDR2 is YYREEE in the germline V gene (reference sequence). This CDR3 is built from 12 residues. Trimming pared 4 bases from V and 10 bases from J, leaving 14 bases between. CDR3 in DNA: TGTGCCAGCAGCACTCAGGGAGGCACAGCTTTCTTT. Amino acid sequence: CASSTQGGTAFF.

In nucleotides, the CDR3 is TGTGCCTGGAAAGTGGGACTAGCGGGCTACAATGAGCAGTTCTTC. Residues: CAWKVGLAGYNEQFF. The J gene is TRBJ2-1, the V gene TRBV30; 12 bases map to TRBD2. CDR3 length equals 15 residues. Unmatched junction bases numbered 4, after V lost 4 bases and J lost 3 bases. Germline V CDR1 and CDR2: GTSNPN, SVGIG (reference sequence). Combining the CDR3 with reference TRBV30 and TRBJ2-1 gives the whole variable domain SQTIHQWPATLVQPVGSPLSLECTVEGTSNPNLYWYRQAAGRGLQLLFYSVGIGQISSEVPQNLSASRPQDRQFILSSKKLLLSDSGFYLCAWKVGLAGYNEQFFGPGTRLTVL.

The J gene is TRBJ1-3, the V gene TRBV11-2, with 7 bases that match TRBD1. Trimming removed 3 bases from V and 5 bases from J; junction bases left unmatched: 16. The CDR3 length is 18 residues. CDR1 and CDR2 (germline): SGHAT, FQNNGV. The chain's CDR3 is CASSFFPSRQGTRNTIYF. The CDR3 DNA follows: TGTGCCAGCAGCTTTTTCCCCTCGAGACAGGGTACGAGAAACACCATATATTTT.